Listed here are 29 T cell receptor beta chains from one sample, sequenced in a study of CD8 T cells in ankylosing spondylitis. MiXCR, run by TCRdb on the 5' RACE reads, gives a single entry per CDR3 protein. This sample carries around 150,000 distinct CDR3 sequences, more than 40% of them seen once, and the ten largest clones take over 12%. Sequences were obtained from synovial fluid, either unsorted or a sorted T cell fraction (not recorded which). The receptors come from a male donor with ankylosing spondylitis.

The V call is TRBV4-1, the J call TRBJ1-2; D unresolved. V lost 1 base and J lost 3, with 12 bases in between. The CDR3 extends over 15 amino acids. CDR1 is MGHRA and CDR2 is YSYEKL in the germline V gene. Here the CDR3 reads CASSQGRAAYYGYTF. As DNA, the CDR3 is TGCGCCAGCAGCCAAGGTCGGGCAGCCTACTATGGCTACACCTTC.

This clonotype was counted between two and nine times. The genes are TRBV5-1 and TRBJ2-7; unclear D gene. The CDR3 sequence is 12 residues long. Per the germline V gene, CDR1 is SGHRS and CDR2 is YFSETQ. The germline V and J ends were trimmed by 0 bases and 6 bases, with 7 bases remaining between them. For the CDR3, the DNA is TGCGCCAGCAGCTTGGAGTGGGGCGAGCAGTACTTC. This translates into CASSLEWGEQYF. Supplemented by reference TRBV5-1 and TRBJ2-7, the full variable domain reads KAGVTQTPRYLIKTRGQQVTLSCSPISGHRSVSWYQQTPGQGLQFLFEYFSETQRNKGNFPGRFSGRQFSNSRSEMNVSTLELGDSALYLCASSLEWGEQYFGPGTRLTVT.

DNA for the CDR3: TGTGCCAGCAGTTCCACGGGAGTGAACACCGGGGAGCTGTTTTTT. This encodes CASSSTGVNTGELFF. V is TRBV27 and J is TRBJ2-2; D perhaps matches TRBD2 (6 bases). V was clipped by 4 bases and J by 1 base, with 10 bases between them. Per germline, CDR1 MNHEY and CDR2 SMNVEV (reference sequence). The CDR3 contains 15 residues.

J is TRBJ2-7 and V is TRBV12-3 or TRBV12-4; 10 bases align to TRBD1. J gave up 3 bases and V 5 bases, and 10 bases lay outside the gene matches. The CDR3 is 16 residues long. The CDR3 coding sequence is TGTGCCAGCAGTCCTAGCCCTGACAGGGGGCTCTACGAGCAGTACTTC. Translation: CASSPSPDRGLYEQYF.

V usage is TRBV7-9 and J usage is TRBJ2-7, with D perhaps given as TRBD1 or TRBD2 (5 bases each). Trimming stripped 5 bases from V and 3 bases from J, with 11 bases between. CDR3 length: 13 residues. Germline V gene data show CDR1 as SEHNR and CDR2 as FQNEAQ (reference sequence). The CDR3, as DNA: TGTGCCAGCAGCGTAGGGGACGGCTACGAGCAGTACTTC. Protein sequence: CASSVGDGYEQYF. Complete variable domain (other parts from reference TRBV7-9 and TRBJ2-7): DTGVSQNPRHKITKRGQNVTFRCDPISEHNRLYWYRQTLGQGPEFLTYFQNEAQLEKSRLLSDRFSAERPKGSFSTLEIQRTEQGDSAMYLCASSVGDGYEQYFGPGTRLTVT.

This clonotype has at least ten counts. The rearrangement joins TRBV7-8 to TRBJ2-3; the D call may be TRBD1 or TRBD2 (5 bases each). The ends were cut back, 2 bases at V and 1 base at J, with 10 bases in the middle. This CDR3 region has 15 residues. Looked up from germline, CDR1 is SGHVS and CDR2 is FQNEAQ. CDR3 region: CASSLNRGGTDTQYF. The CDR3 nucleotides are TGTGCCAGCAGCTTAAATAGAGGGGGCACAGATACGCAGTATTTT.

CDR3 DNA: TGTGCCAGCAGTTTCCTGGACTGCACCGGGGAGCTGTTTTTT. As protein: CASSFLDCTGELFF. This chain connects TRBV27 to TRBJ2-2, with a possible D match to TRBD2 (5 bases). In germline, CDR1 is MNHEY, CDR2 SMNVEV (reference sequence). The CDR3 sequence is 14 residues long. V was pared by 3 bases and J by 4 bases, with 9 bases between.

This clonotype has only one observation. The chain couples TRBV28 to TRBJ2-7; the D gene is possibly TRBD2 (6 bases). Germline lookup yields CDR1 MDHEN and CDR2 SYDVKM. Between the trimmed V and J ends, which lost 5 bases and 3 bases, there was a span of 17 bases. This CDR3 region has 15 residues. For the CDR3, the DNA is TGTGCCAGCAGTCGCGGGACCCTCTGGGGCTACGAGCAGTACTTC. It specifies CASSRGTLWGYEQYF.

The CDR3 DNA reads as TGTGCCAGCAGCCCAGGACTAGTTCAGAAGCAGTTCTTC. Amino acid sequence: CASSPGLVQKQFF. J is TRBJ2-1 and V is TRBV9, with 7 bases matching TRBD2. The CDR3 has 13 amino acids. J lost 11 bases, V lost 4 bases, and 9 bases had no gene match. Germline V lookup: CDR1 SGDLS, CDR2 YYNGEE.

The chain employs TRBV28 and TRBJ2-5; D possibly corresponds to TRBD1 (5 bases). CDR3 size: 16 residues. Trimming pared 10 bases from V and 0 bases from J, leaving 21 bases between. Germline V gene sequence: CDR1 MDHEN, CDR2 SYDVKM. CDR3 DNA sequence: TGTGCCACTGAAAGGGTTAGACAGCCCTACCAAGAGACCCAGTACTTC. Amino acid sequence: CATERVRQPYQETQYF.

The gene calls are TRBV7-9 and TRBJ1-4; D is undetermined. Deletions cut 1 base from V and 7 bases from J, with 13 bases between. Germline lookup yields CDR1 SEHNR and CDR2 FQNEAQ (reference sequence). This CDR3 spans 15 amino acids. DNA for the CDR3: TGTGCCAGCAGCTTAGGTGTGCAGACCGCTGAAAAACTGTTTTTT. Protein sequence: CASSLGVQTAEKLFF.

The chain links TRBV7-9 to TRBJ1-4, with D hard to call. The germline CDR1 and CDR2 sequences are SEHNR and FQNEAQ (reference sequence). There are 17 residues in the CDR3. V was shortened by 8 bases and J by 0 bases, with 19 bases between the two germline ends. The DNA of the CDR3 is TGTGCCAGCGTAGCCGCCGCTTTAGAGACAACTAATGAAAAACTGTTTTTT. Translating gives CASVAAALETTNEKLFF. The variable domain in full, completed from reference TRBV7-9 and TRBJ1-4, reads DTGVSQNPRHKITKRGQNVTFRCDPISEHNRLYWYRQTLGQGPEFLTYFQNEAQLEKSRLLSDRFSAERPKGSFSTLEIQRTEQGDSAMYLCASVAAALETTNEKLFFGSGTQLSVL.

CDR3 in DNA: TGCAGTGCTAGAGATAGGCGGGGGATCTACGAGCAGTACTTC. Translation: CSARDRRGIYEQYF. J is TRBJ2-7 and V is TRBV20-1; 7 bases agree with TRBD2. The CDR3 spans 14 residues. The V and J ends lost 0 bases and 3 bases, in that order; junction bases with no gene match: 5. Germline V CDR1 and CDR2: DFQATT, SNEGSKA (reference sequence).

The chain combines TRBV6-4 with TRBJ1-2, with D uncertain. CDR3 length equals 15 residues. Germline V gene sequence: CDR1 MRHNA, CDR2 SNTAGT. Trimming took 4 bases from V and 5 from J, leaving 17 bases between them. Here the CDR3 reads CASSADSEGGYGYTF. The CDR3 coding sequence is TGTGCCAGCAGTGCTGATTCCGAAGGAGGGTATGGCTACACCTTC.

The chain joins TRBV2 to TRBJ2-7; tentatively, D is TRBD2 (6 bases). V lost 7 bases and J 5 bases, leaving 6 bases between the germline ends. The CDR3 loop spans 10 amino acids. Germline CDR1 and CDR2: SNHLY and FYNNEI. As DNA, the CDR3 is TGTGCCAGCACGGGGGACGAGCAGTACTTC. The encoded protein is CASTGDEQYF. Full variable domain (remainder filled in from reference TRBV2 and TRBJ2-7): EPEVTQTPSHQVTQMGQEVILRCVPISNHLYFYWYRQILGQKVEFLVSFYNNEISEKSEIFDDQFSVERPDGSNFTLKIRSTKLEDSAMYFCASTGDEQYFGPGTRLTVT.

The V and J genes are TRBV15 and TRBJ2-7; the D gene could be TRBD1 or TRBD2 (5 bases each). The V end lost 4 bases, the J end lost 3 bases, and 16 bases lay between the germline ends. CDR3 length equals 15 residues. From germline, CDR1 is LNHNV and CDR2 YYDKDF (reference sequence). CDR3 sequence: CATSMVGTGFYEQYF. The CDR3 DNA is TGTGCCACCAGCATGGTTGGGACGGGCTTCTACGAGCAGTACTTC. The full variable domain, with the rest looked up from reference TRBV15 and TRBJ2-7, is DAMVIQNPRYQVTQFGKPVTLSCSQTLNHNVMYWYQQKSSQAPKLLFHYYDKDFNNEADTPDNFQSRRPNTSFCFLDIRSPGLGDTAMYLCATSMVGTGFYEQYFGPGTRLTVT.

The DNA for the CDR3 is TGTGCCAGCAGTTTACGGGACAGGGTTTCACCCCTCCACTTT. It encodes CASSLRDRVSPLHF. The chain recombines TRBV27 with TRBJ1-6; TRBD1 aligns across 9 bases. This CDR3 is built from 14 residues. With 2 bases clipped from V and 9 bases from J, the junction kept 2 bases outside the gene matches. CDR1 is MNHEY, CDR2 SMNVEV, per germline (reference sequence).

This clonotype was seen only a few times. The chain has TRBV5-1 and TRBJ2-7, with TRBD1 as a possible D gene (6 bases). This CDR3 is built from 18 residues. Germline values: CDR1 SGHRS, CDR2 YFSETQ. V was clipped by 4 bases and J by 4 bases, with 27 bases between them. CDR3 protein: CASSKSAGQPPPKYEQYF. CDR3 coding DNA: TGCGCCAGCAGCAAATCAGCTGGACAGCCACCTCCAAAGTACGAGCAGTACTTC.

The chain employs TRBV12-3 or TRBV12-4 and TRBJ1-4; D is possibly TRBD1 (6 bases). Trimming stripped 1 base from V and 5 bases from J, with 8 bases between. The CDR3 runs to 14 residues. The CDR3 DNA reads TGTGCCAGCAGTTTAGAAAGGGGGAATGAAAAACTGTTTTTT. Translation: CASSLERGNEKLFF.

The V gene is TRBV19, the J gene TRBJ2-1; 8 bases are a match to TRBD1. With V trimmed by 1 base and J by 0 bases, 8 bases remained unmatched. CDR3 length equals 18 residues. Germline CDR1 reads LNHDA; CDR2 reads SQIVND (reference sequence). CDR3: CASSIAGGSPSSYNEQFF. CDR3 DNA: TGTGCCAGTAGTATAGCAGGGGGCTCACCTAGCTCCTACAATGAGCAGTTCTTC.

The J gene is TRBJ2-2, the V gene TRBV7-3; tentatively, D is TRBD2 (6 bases). This CDR3 has 14 amino acids. Germline CDR1 and CDR2: SGHTA and FQGTGA. Deletions cut 5 bases from V and 4 bases from J, with 11 bases between. The CDR3 DNA reads TGTGCCAGCAGCCCGCTGGGAGGCACCGGGGAGCTGTTTTTT. Its translation: CASSPLGGTGELFF. The variable domain in full, with the rest retrieved from reference TRBV7-3 and TRBJ2-2, is GAGVSQTPSNKVTEKGKYVELRCDPISGHTALYWYRQSLGQGPEFLIYFQGTGAADDSGLPNDRFFAVRPEGSVSTLKIQRTERGDSAVYLCASSPLGGTGELFFGEGSRLTVL.

The chain links TRBV11-2 to TRBJ2-5; no firm D call. Trimming cost V 0 bases and J 9 bases, with 20 bases left between them. The CDR3 is 16 amino acids. Germline assignment: CDR1 SGHAT and CDR2 FQNNGV. CDR3 sequence (DNA): TGTGCCAGCAGCTTAGATCGGTATCCCTCTAACACGGCCCAGTACTTC. Translating it yields CASSLDRYPSNTAQYF.

The chain has TRBV12-3 or TRBV12-4 and TRBJ1-2, with TRBD1 matching 9 bases. CDR3 length: 17 residues. The junction had 11 bases not matched to a gene; V was cut back by 2 bases and J by 4 bases. CDR3 amino acids: CASSLTTRTGDIYGYTF. CDR3 bases: TGTGCCAGCAGTTTAACTACCCGGACAGGGGACATCTATGGCTACACCTTC.

This clonotype occurred many times. The rearrangement joins TRBV20-1 to TRBJ1-6, with D tentatively TRBD1 (5 bases). The V gene's germline CDR1 is DFQATT and CDR2 SNEGSKA (reference sequence). Trimming cost V 0 bases and J 0 bases, with 15 bases left between them. The CDR3 runs to 18 residues. Here the CDR3 reads CSARDRLLGASYNSPLHF. The DNA of the CDR3 is TGCAGTGCTAGAGATAGGCTCCTTGGGGCCTCCTATAATTCACCCCTCCACTTT.

This clonotype was seen a handful of times. This chain connects TRBV12-3 or TRBV12-4 to TRBJ2-3; D may be TRBD2 (5 bases). Trimming took 6 bases from V and 5 from J, leaving 15 bases between them. The CDR3 spans 14 residues. CDR3 DNA sequence: TGTGCCAGCAGCTCGGGCCCCCGGGGAGATACGCAGTATTTT. It yields the protein CASSSGPRGDTQYF.

This clonotype came up a few times. J is TRBJ1-1 and V is TRBV20-1, with 10 bases matching TRBD1. This CDR3 has 13 amino acids. After removal of 5 bases from V and 4 bases from J, the junction contained 4 bases not matched to a gene. Germline V gives CDR1 DFQATT, CDR2 SNEGSKA (reference sequence). In nucleotides, the CDR3 is TGCAGTGCTTGGACAGGGGGTTTCACTGAAGCTTTCTTT. It is translated as CSAWTGGFTEAFF.

The chain couples TRBV4-1 to TRBJ1-1; D not resolved. The V gene lost 4 bases and the J gene lost 7 bases, with 16 bases spanning the gap. This CDR3 contains 14 residues. Germline V gene sequence: CDR1 MGHRA, CDR2 YSYEKL. The CDR3 is CASSPRFLRVEAFF. CDR3 coding DNA: TGCGCCAGCAGCCCGCGCTTCCTCAGAGTTGAAGCTTTCTTT.

V usage is TRBV19 and J usage is TRBJ1-1; D is perhaps TRBD1 (5 bases). This CDR3 comprises 14 residues. V dropped 2 bases and J dropped 4 bases, with 11 bases sitting between them. Germline V gives CDR1 LNHDA, CDR2 SQIVND (reference sequence). CDR3 sequence: CASSIWGESTEAFF. The CDR3 bases are TGTGCCAGTAGTATATGGGGCGAGAGCACTGAAGCTTTCTTT. The variable domain in full, completed from reference TRBV19 and TRBJ1-1, reads DGGITQSPKYLFRKEGQNVTLSCEQNLNHDAMYWYRQDPGQGLRLIYYSQIVNDFQKGDIAEGYSVSREKKESFPLTVTSAQKNPTAFYLCASSIWGESTEAFFGQGTRLTVV.

This clonotype showed up many times. The chain recombines TRBV6-4 with TRBJ2-3; weak D call: TRBD1 (5 bases). Per the germline V gene, CDR1 is MRHNA and CDR2 is SNTAGT. The ends were cut back, 3 bases at V and 1 base at J, with 11 bases in the middle. This CDR3 region has 15 residues. Here the CDR3 reads CASSEQASGTDTQYF. The CDR3 DNA sequence: TGTGCCAGCAGTGAACAGGCCTCTGGCACAGATACGCAGTATTTT.